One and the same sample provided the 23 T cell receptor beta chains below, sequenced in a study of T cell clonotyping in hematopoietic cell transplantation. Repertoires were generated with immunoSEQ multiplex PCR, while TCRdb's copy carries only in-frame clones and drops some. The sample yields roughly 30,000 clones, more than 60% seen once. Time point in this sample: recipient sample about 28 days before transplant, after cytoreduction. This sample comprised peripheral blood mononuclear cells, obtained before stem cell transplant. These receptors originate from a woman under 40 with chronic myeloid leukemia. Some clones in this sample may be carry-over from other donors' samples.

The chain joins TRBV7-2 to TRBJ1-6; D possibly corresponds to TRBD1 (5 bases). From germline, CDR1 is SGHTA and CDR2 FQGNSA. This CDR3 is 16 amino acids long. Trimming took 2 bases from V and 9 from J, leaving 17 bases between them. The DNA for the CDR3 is TGTGCCAGCAGCTTATATTTCAGGGAGGAAGGTTCACCCCTCCACTTT. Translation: CASSLYFREEGSPLHF. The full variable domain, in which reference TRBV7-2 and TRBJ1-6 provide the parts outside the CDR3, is GAGVSQSPSNKVTEKGKDVELRCDPISGHTALYWYRQSLGQGLEFLIYFQGNSAPDKSGLPSDRFSAERTGGSVSTLTIQRTQQEDSAVYLCASSLYFREEGSPLHFGNGTRLTVT.

The DNA of the CDR3 is TGCGCCACCCGGGACCTCAACACTGAAGCTTTCTTT. This sequence encodes CATRDLNTEAFF. The chain couples TRBV5-1 to TRBJ1-1; weak D call: TRBD1 (5 bases). V lost 9 bases and J 2 bases, leaving 11 bases between the germline ends. This CDR3 contains 12 residues. The germline V gene has CDR1 SGHRS and CDR2 YFSETQ.

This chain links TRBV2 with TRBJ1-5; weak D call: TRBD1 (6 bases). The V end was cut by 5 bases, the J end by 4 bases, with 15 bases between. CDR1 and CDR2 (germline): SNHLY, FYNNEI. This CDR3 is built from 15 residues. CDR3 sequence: CASSIGQHFNQPQHF. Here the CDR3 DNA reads TGTGCCAGCAGTATTGGACAGCACTTTAATCAGCCCCAGCATTTT.

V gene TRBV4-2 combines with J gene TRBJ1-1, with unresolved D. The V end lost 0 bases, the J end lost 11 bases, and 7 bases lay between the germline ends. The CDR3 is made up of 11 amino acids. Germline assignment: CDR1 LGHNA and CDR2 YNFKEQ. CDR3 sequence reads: CASSQEGRAFF. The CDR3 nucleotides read TGTGCCAGCAGCCAAGAGGGGAGGGCTTTCTTT.

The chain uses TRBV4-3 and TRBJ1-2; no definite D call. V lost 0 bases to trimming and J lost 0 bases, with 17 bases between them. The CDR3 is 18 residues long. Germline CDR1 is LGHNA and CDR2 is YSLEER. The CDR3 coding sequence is TGCGCCAGCAGCCAAGAAGACCCCCGGCTTGGGGCTAACTATGGCTACACCTTC. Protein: CASSQEDPRLGANYGYTF.

The CDR3 DNA reads as TGTGCCAGTACAAATCCCCCCCAGGAAATCTATGGCTACACCTTC. As protein: CASTNPPQEIYGYTF. The chain links TRBV19 to TRBJ1-2; no clear D. The germline gives CDR1 LNHDA, CDR2 SQIVND (reference sequence). The CDR3 is 15 amino acids. The V end lost 7 bases, the J end lost 4 bases, and 19 bases lay between the germline ends.

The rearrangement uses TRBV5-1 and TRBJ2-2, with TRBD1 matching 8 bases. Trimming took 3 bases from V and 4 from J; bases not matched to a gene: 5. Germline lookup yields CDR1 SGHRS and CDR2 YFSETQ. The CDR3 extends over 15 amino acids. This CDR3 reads CASSWGQVGTGELFF. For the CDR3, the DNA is TGCGCCAGCAGCTGGGGACAGGTTGGCACCGGGGAGCTGTTTTTT.

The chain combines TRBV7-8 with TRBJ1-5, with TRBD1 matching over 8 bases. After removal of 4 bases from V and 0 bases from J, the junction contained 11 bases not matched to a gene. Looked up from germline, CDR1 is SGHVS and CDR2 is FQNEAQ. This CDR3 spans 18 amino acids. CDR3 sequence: CASSSLIDRGYSNQPQHF. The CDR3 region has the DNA TGTGCCAGCAGCTCCCTCATCGACAGGGGCTATAGCAATCAGCCCCAGCATTTT.

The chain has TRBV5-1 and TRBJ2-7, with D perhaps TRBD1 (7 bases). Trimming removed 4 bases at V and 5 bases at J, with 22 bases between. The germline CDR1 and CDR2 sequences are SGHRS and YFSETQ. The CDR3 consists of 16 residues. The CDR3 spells CASSRGVAGGQNEQYF. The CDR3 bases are TGCGCCAGCAGCCGAGGGGTAGCAGGGGGGCAGAACGAGCAGTACTTC. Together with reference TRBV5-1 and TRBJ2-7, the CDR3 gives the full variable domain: KAGVTQTPRYLIKTRGQQVTLSCSPISGHRSVSWYQQTPGQGLQFLFEYFSETQRNKGNFPGRFSGRQFSNSRSEMNVSTLELGDSALYLCASSRGVAGGQNEQYFGPGTRLTVT.

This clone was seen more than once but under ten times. The CDR3 DNA reads as TGTGCCAGCAGCTTACGGTTGGCAAACTCTGGGGCCAACGTCCTGACTTTC. It translates to CASSLRLANSGANVLTF. The chain links TRBV11-1 to TRBJ2-6; the D is unclear. CDR1 is SGHAT, CDR2 FQDESV, per germline (reference sequence). This CDR3 contains 17 residues. V lost 2 bases, J lost 0 bases, and 11 bases lay in between.

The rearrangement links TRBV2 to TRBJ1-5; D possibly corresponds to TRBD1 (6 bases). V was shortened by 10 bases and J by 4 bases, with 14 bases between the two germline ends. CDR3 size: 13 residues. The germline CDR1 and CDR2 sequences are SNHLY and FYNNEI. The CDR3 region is CAIQDSTNQPQHF. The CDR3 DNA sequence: TGTGCCATCCAGGACAGTACTAATCAGCCCCAGCATTTT. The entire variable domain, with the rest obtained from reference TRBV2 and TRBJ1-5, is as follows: EPEVTQTPSHQVTQMGQEVILRCVPISNHLYFYWYRQILGQKVEFLVSFYNNEISEKSEIFDDQFSVERPDGSNFTLKIRSTKLEDSAMYFCAIQDSTNQPQHFGDGTRLSIL.

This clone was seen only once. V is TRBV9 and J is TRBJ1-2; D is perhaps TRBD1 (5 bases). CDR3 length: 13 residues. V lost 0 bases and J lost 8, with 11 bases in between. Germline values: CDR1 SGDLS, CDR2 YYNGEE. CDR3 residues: CASSVGGAWGYTF. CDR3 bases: TGTGCCAGCAGCGTAGGAGGGGCTTGGGGCTACACCTTC.

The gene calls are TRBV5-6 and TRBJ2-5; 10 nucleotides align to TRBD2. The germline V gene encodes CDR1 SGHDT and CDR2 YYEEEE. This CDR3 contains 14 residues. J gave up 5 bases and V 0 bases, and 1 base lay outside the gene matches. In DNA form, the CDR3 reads TGTGCCAGCAGCTTGGCGGGACTAGCGGAGACCCAGTACTTC. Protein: CASSLAGLAETQYF.

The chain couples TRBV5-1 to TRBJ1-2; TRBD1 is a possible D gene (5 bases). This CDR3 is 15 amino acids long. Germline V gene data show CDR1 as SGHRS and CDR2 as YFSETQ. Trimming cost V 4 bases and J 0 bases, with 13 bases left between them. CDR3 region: CASSLGRTTNYGYTF. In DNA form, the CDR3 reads TGCGCCAGCAGCCTGGGACGTACGACTAACTATGGCTACACCTTC.

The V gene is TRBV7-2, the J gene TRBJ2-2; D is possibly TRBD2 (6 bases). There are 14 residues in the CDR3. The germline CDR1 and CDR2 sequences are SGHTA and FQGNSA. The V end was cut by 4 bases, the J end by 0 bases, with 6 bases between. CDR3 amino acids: CASSWTTNTGELFF. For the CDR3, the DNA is TGTGCCAGCAGCTGGACTACGAACACCGGGGAGCTGTTTTTT.

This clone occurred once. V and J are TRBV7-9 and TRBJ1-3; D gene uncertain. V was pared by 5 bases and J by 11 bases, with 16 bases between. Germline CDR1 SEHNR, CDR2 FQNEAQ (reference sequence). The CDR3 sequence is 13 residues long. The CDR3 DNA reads TGTGCCAGCAGCAGTACATCCCTAGGAGCCATATATTTT. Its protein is CASSSTSLGAIYF.

This CDR3 reads CASSIGPVQVYGYTF. The DNA of the CDR3 is TGTGCCAGTAGTATAGGCCCGGTGCAGGTCTATGGCTACACCTTC. The chain is built from TRBV19 and TRBJ1-2; no firm D call. The CDR3 has 15 amino acids. Trimming took off 1 base at V and 4 bases at J, with 13 bases between the two ends. CDR1 and CDR2 (germline): LNHDA, SQIVND (reference sequence).

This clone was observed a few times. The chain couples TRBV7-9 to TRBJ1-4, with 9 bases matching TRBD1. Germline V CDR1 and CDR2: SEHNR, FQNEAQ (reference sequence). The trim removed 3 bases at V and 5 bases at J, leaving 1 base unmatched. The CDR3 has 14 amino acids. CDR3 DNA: TGTGCCAGCAGCTTCGGACAGGGGAATGAAAAACTGTTTTTT. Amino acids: CASSFGQGNEKLFF.

The CDR3 loop is CASSDRGRNEKLFF. The CDR3 DNA reads TGTGCCAGTAGTGACAGGGGGAGGAATGAAAAACTGTTTTTT. The chain employs TRBV19 and TRBJ1-4; 9 bases are shared with TRBD1. Germline V lookup: CDR1 LNHDA, CDR2 SQIVND (reference sequence). This CDR3 spans 14 amino acids. Losses at the gene ends were 5 bases for V and 5 bases for J; bases not matched to a gene: 3.

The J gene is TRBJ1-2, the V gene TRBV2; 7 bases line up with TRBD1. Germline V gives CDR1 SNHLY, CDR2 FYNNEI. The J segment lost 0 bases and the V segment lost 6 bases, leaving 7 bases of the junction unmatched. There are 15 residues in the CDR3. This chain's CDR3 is CASSDWTGSNYGYTF. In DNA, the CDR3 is TGTGCCAGCAGCGATTGGACAGGATCTAACTATGGCTACACCTTC. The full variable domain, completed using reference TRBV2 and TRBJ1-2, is EPEVTQTPSHQVTQMGQEVILRCVPISNHLYFYWYRQILGQKVEFLVSFYNNEISEKSEIFDDQFSVERPDGSNFTLKIRSTKLEDSAMYFCASSDWTGSNYGYTFGSGTRLTVV.

DNA of the CDR3: TGTGCCAGCAGCTTTTTGAGGTCTTCGAACACCGGGGAGCTGTTTTTT. It is translated as CASSFLRSSNTGELFF. The chain links TRBV5-6 to TRBJ2-2; D is undetermined. This CDR3 has 16 residues. The germline CDR1 and CDR2 sequences are SGHDT and YYEEEE. V gave up 2 bases and J gave up 0 bases, with 11 bases separating them.

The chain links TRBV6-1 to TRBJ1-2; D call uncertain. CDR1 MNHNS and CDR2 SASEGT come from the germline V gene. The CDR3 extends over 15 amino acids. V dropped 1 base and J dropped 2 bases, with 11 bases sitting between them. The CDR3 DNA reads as TGTGCCAGCAGTGAAGGATCCGAAGGCAACTATGGCTACACCTTC. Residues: CASSEGSEGNYGYTF.

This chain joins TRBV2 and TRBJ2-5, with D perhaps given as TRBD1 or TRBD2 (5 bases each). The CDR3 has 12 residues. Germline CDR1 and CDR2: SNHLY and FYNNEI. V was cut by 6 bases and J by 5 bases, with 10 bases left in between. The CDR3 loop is CASSRGSETQYF. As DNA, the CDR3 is TGTGCCAGCAGCCGGGGCTCGGAGACCCAGTACTTC.